A selection of T cell receptor beta chains follows, all from one sample in a study of T cells in Graves' hyperthyroidism and ophthalmopathy. TCRdb re-called the multiplex PCR reads through MiXCR, storing one row per CDR3 protein. The data show hundreds of thousands of distinct CDR3 sequences, with roughly 25% seen just once and about 73% held by the top ten. Specimen: blood. The receptors come from a man between 45 and 60 years old with Graves' hyperthyroidism. The CDR3 runs from the conserved cysteine through the conserved F or W. A D gene is named only where the DNA matches it firmly. Not all rows give a size; the values are once, few, many and, for expanded clones, a class.

CDR3aa | CDR3nt | v_gene | abundance | j_gene | d_gene
CASSSSGQKNTEAFF | TGTGCCAGCAGCTCATCGGGACAGAAGAACACTGAAGCTTTCTTT | TRBV11-2 | NA | TRBJ1-1 | TRBD1
CASSEYGGRETQYF | TGTGCCAGCAGTGAATATGGGGGGCGGGAGACCCAGTACTTC | TRBV25-1 | few | TRBJ2-5 | NA
CASSFASSEQYF | TGCGCCAGCAGCTTTGCATCCTCCGAGCAGTACTTC | TRBV5-1 | NA | TRBJ2-7 | NA
CASSRTSGRVTGELFF | TGTGCCAGCAGCAGGACTAGCGGGAGAGTTACCGGGGAGCTGTTTTTT | TRBV7-2 | NA | TRBJ2-2 | TRBD2
CASSQGHSTDSPLHF | TGTGCCAGCAGCCAAGGGCATTCCACCGATTCACCCCTCCACTTT | TRBV3-1 | few | TRBJ1-6 | NA
CASSLDPRNEQFF | TGTGCCAGCAGCTTGGACCCAAGAAATGAGCAGTTCTTC | TRBV7-3 | many | TRBJ2-1 | NA
CASSIPELGSTDTQYF | TGCGCCAGCAGCATCCCGGAACTAGGGAGCACAGATACGCAGTATTTT | TRBV5-1 | NA | TRBJ2-3 | NA
CASSHHNRETQYF | TGTGCCAGCAGCCATCATAACCGGGAGACCCAGTACTTC | TRBV7-9 | NA | TRBJ2-5 | NA
CASSFEVDTEAFF | TGTGCCAGCAGCTTTGAGGTTGACACTGAAGCTTTCTTT | TRBV5-5 | NA | TRBJ1-1 | NA
CASSFSGPNTEAFF | TGCGCCAGCAGCTTCTCGGGCCCGAACACTGAAGCTTTCTTT | TRBV5-1 | few | TRBJ1-1 | NA
CSVAPRLSQFNEQFF | TGCAGCGTTGCCCCCCGCCTTAGCCAGTTCAATGAGCAGTTCTTC | TRBV29-1 | NA | TRBJ2-1 | NA
CSVGGTLVRETQYF | TGCAGCGTGGGGGGAACACTAGTCAGAGAGACCCAGTACTTC | TRBV29-1 | few | TRBJ2-5 | NA
CASTMAEGGISNTGELFF | TGCGCCAGCACCATGGCGGAAGGGGGTATTTCGAACACCGGGGAGCTGTTTTTT | TRBV5-1 | NA | TRBJ2-2 | NA
CASSRDEQYF | TGCGCCAGCAGCCGCGACGAGCAGTACTTC | TRBV5-1 | NA | TRBJ2-7 | NA
CAIQTPNQPQHF | TGTGCCATTCAAACCCCAAATCAGCCCCAGCATTTT | TRBV10-3 | NA | TRBJ1-5 | NA
CASRDRVEKLFF | TGTGCCAGCAGGGACAGGGTCGAAAAACTGTTTTTT | TRBV2 | few | TRBJ1-4 | TRBD1
CATRLAVTYNEQFF | TGTGCCACCCGACTAGCGGTAACCTACAATGAGCAGTTCTTC | TRBV6-1 | few | TRBJ2-1 | TRBD2
CASSRGSNQPQHF | TGTGCCAGCAGCCGAGGTAGCAATCAGCCCCAGCATTTT | TRBV27 | many | TRBJ1-5 | NA
CASSGVSSGNTIYF | TGTGCCAGCAGTGGAGTTAGCTCTGGAAACACCATATATTTT | TRBV2 | few | TRBJ1-3 | NA
CSARDGGATDTQYF | TGCAGTGCTAGAGATGGGGGGGCCACAGATACGCAGTATTTT | TRBV20-1 | few | TRBJ2-3 | NA
CASSPKTMKGELFF | TGTGCCAGCAGCCCCAAAACCATGAAGGGAGAGCTGTTTTTT | TRBV13 | few | TRBJ2-2 | NA
CASSLDKTQYF | TGCGCCAGCAGCTTGGATAAGACCCAGTACTTC | TRBV5-1 | few | TRBJ2-5 | NA
CASKGGQGDIQYF | TGTGCCAGCAAAGGTGGACAGGGCGACATTCAGTACTTC | TRBV6-2/TRBV6-3 | NA | TRBJ2-4 | TRBD1
CASSLTGPTSYEQYF | TGTGCCAGCTCACTCACAGGGCCGACCTCCTACGAGCAGTACTTC | TRBV18 | NA | TRBJ2-7 | NA
CASSFAAGAGELFF | TGCGCCAGCAGCTTCGCGGCAGGGGCTGGGGAGCTGTTTTTT | TRBV5-1 | few | TRBJ2-2 | NA
CASSLVGGQVSYEQYF | TGTGCCAGCAGCTTGGTAGGCGGACAGGTCTCCTACGAGCAGTACTTC | TRBV5-6 | few | TRBJ2-7 | TRBD1
CASSSSDRGGNQPQHF | TGTGCCAGCAGTTCCTCGGACAGGGGCGGCAATCAGCCCCAGCATTTT | TRBV6-2/TRBV6-3 | NA | TRBJ1-5 | TRBD1
CASSINGNYGYTF | TGTGCCAGTAGTATTAACGGCAACTATGGCTACACCTTC | TRBV19 | NA | TRBJ1-2 | NA
CASSTGDIEQYF | TGTGCCAGCAGCACGGGGGATATCGAGCAGTACTTC | TRBV11-2 | many | TRBJ2-7 | NA
CASSQENRGAYEQYF | TGCGCCAGCAGCCAAGAAAACAGGGGAGCCTACGAGCAGTACTTC | TRBV4-1 | NA | TRBJ2-7 | TRBD1
CSVTLAGGSYNEQFF | TGCAGCGTTACACTAGCGGGAGGGTCCTACAATGAGCAGTTCTTC | TRBV29-1 | NA | TRBJ2-1 | TRBD2
CASSVARLAEVNEQFF | TGTGCCAGCAGCGTAGCCCGACTAGCGGAAGTCAATGAGCAGTTCTTC | TRBV9 | few | TRBJ2-1 | TRBD2
CASSERSQGTREQFF | TGTGCCAGCAGTGAAAGGAGCCAGGGGACGAGGGAGCAGTTCTTC | TRBV2 | many | TRBJ2-1 | NA
CAIRGQGRHEQYF | TGTGCCATCAGGGGACAGGGGAGGCACGAGCAGTACTTC | TRBV10-3 | NA | TRBJ2-7 | TRBD1
CASSLGTKPYNEQFF | TGTGCCAGCAGCCTCGGGACTAAACCCTACAATGAGCAGTTCTTC | TRBV11-3 | few | TRBJ2-1 | TRBD2
CATKREEDNEQYF | TGTGCCACGAAGCGGGAGGAAGACAACGAGCAGTACTTC | TRBV7-9 | many | TRBJ2-7 | TRBD2
CASSLPVGTNTEAFF | TGTGCCAGCAGTTTACCCGTGGGCACGAACACTGAAGCTTTCTTT | TRBV12-3/TRBV12-4 | NA | TRBJ1-1 | NA
CASSLFGGNSPLHF | TGTGCCAGCAGTTTATTCGGCGGTAATTCACCCCTCCACTTT | TRBV12-3/TRBV12-4 | many | TRBJ1-6 | NA
CASTPLTSGSVTQYF | TGTGCCAGCACTCCCCTGACTAGCGGGAGTGTGACCCAGTACTTC | TRBV6-1 | NA | TRBJ2-5 | TRBD2
CASRETAFEAFF | TGTGCCAGCAGAGAGACAGCCTTTGAAGCTTTCTTT | TRBV6-1 | NA | TRBJ1-1 | NA
CASGQDTGYTF | TGTGCCAGCGGGCAAGACACTGGCTACACCTTC | TRBV4-2 | NA | TRBJ1-2 | NA
CASSFTSGSGGELFF | TGTGCCAGCAGCTTCACTAGCGGGAGTGGCGGGGAGCTGTTTTTT | TRBV11-2 | NA | TRBJ2-2 | TRBD2
CASSVTGEETQYF | TGTGCCAGCAGCGTAACAGGGGAAGAGACCCAGTACTTC | TRBV28 | many | TRBJ2-5 | TRBD1
CASQESGGQGYEQYF | TGCGCCAGCCAGGAGTCGGGGGGCCAGGGGTACGAGCAGTACTTC | TRBV10-2 | NA | TRBJ2-7 | NA
CASRQRVAGAGELFF | TGTGCCAGCAGACAACGGGTAGCGGGGGCCGGGGAGCTGTTTTTT | TRBV2 | NA | TRBJ2-2 | TRBD2
CASSYSEGGNEQFF | TGTGCCAGCAGTTACTCGGAGGGAGGCAATGAGCAGTTCTTC | TRBV6-5 | NA | TRBJ2-1 | NA
CASSQRGGRETQYF | TGTGCCAGCAGCCAAAGAGGGGGTAGGGAGACCCAGTACTTC | TRBV3-1 | few | TRBJ2-5 | NA
CATSIDRIGTDTQYF | TGTGCCACCAGCATAGACAGGATAGGCACAGATACGCAGTATTTT | TRBV15 | few | TRBJ2-3 | NA
CSARTGGLYSNQPQHF | TGCAGTGCGAGGACAGGGGGCCTCTATAGCAATCAGCCCCAGCATTTT | TRBV20-1 | NA | TRBJ1-5 | TRBD1
CASSPSRVDGYTF | TGTGCCAGCAGTCCATCGAGAGTCGATGGCTACACCTTC | TRBV27 | once | TRBJ1-2 | NA
CASSESTSGRQDTQYF | TGCGCCAGCAGTGAGTCGACTAGCGGGAGGCAAGATACGCAGTATTTT | TRBV10-2 | NA | TRBJ2-3 | TRBD2
CASSRTSGGLKEQFF | TGTGCCAGCAGTCGTACTAGCGGGGGATTGAAAGAGCAGTTCTTC | TRBV3-1 | few | TRBJ2-1 | TRBD2
CASSLQGWDEQFF | TGCGCCAGCAGCTTACAGGGATGGGATGAGCAGTTCTTC | TRBV5-1 | few | TRBJ2-1 | NA
CASSEDFESAYEQYF | TGTGCCAGCAGTGAAGACTTCGAGAGCGCCTACGAGCAGTACTTC | TRBV2 | many | TRBJ2-7 | NA
CASSGLAGVEQFF | TGTGCCAGTAGTGGACTAGCGGGAGTTGAGCAGTTCTTC | TRBV19 | few | TRBJ2-1 | TRBD2
CASSLETGLDNSPLHF | TGCGCCAGCAGCTTGGAGACAGGATTGGATAATTCACCCCTCCACTTT | TRBV5-1 | NA | TRBJ1-6 | NA
CASSPQQGENTEAFF | TGTGCCAGCTCACCACAACAGGGGGAGAACACTGAAGCTTTCTTT | TRBV18 | few | TRBJ1-1 | TRBD1
CASSFGQSGYTF | TGTGCCAGCAGCTTCGGACAGAGCGGCTACACCTTC | TRBV11-1 | NA | TRBJ1-2 | NA
CASRSQGSYEQYF | TGTGCCAGCAGGTCGCAGGGATCCTACGAGCAGTACTTC | TRBV27 | NA | TRBJ2-7 | NA
CATSRPGTGPTEAFF | TGTGCCACCAGCAGACCCGGGACAGGGCCCACTGAAGCTTTCTTT | TRBV15 | NA | TRBJ1-1 | TRBD1